Presented here are 26 T cell receptor beta chains from one specimen sequenced in a study of OX40 agonist ivuxolimab in advanced cancers. Sequenced by immunoSEQ multiplex PCR; TCRdb stores in-frame clones only, minus some. The profile shows 12,000 or so clones, around nine tenths of them singletons. The sample consisted of CD4+ or CD8+ T cells sorted from blood, taken in a trial of the OX40 agonist ivuxolimab. The origin of the receptors is an adult with an advanced solid tumor such as melanoma, head and neck, liver or kidney cancer.

The rearrangement joins TRBV4-2 to TRBJ1-2; the match to TRBD1 covers 7 bases. J lost 0 bases, V lost 3 bases, and 4 bases had no gene match. Germline lookup yields CDR1 LGHNA and CDR2 YNFKEQ. The CDR3 runs 15 residues. The CDR3 nucleotides read TGTGCCAGCAGCCACCCGGGACAGCCTAACTATGGCTACACCTTC. Its translation: CASSHPGQPNYGYTF.

This chain connects TRBV11-2 to TRBJ2-7; maybe TRBD2 (6 bases). Germline assignment: CDR1 SGHAT and CDR2 FQNNGV. V lost 1 base, J lost 4 bases, and 11 bases lay in between. The CDR3 is 14 amino acids. CDR3 sequence reads: CASSLGGAGYEQYF. Here the CDR3 DNA reads TGTGCCAGCAGCTTAGGAGGGGCGGGGTACGAGCAGTACTTC.

This chain uses TRBV6-5 with TRBJ2-5; D could derive from TRBD1 or TRBD2 (5 bases each). There are 14 residues in the CDR3. The germline V gene has CDR1 MNHEY and CDR2 SVGAGI. Trimming left V 5 bases short and J 4 bases short, with 14 bases between. The CDR3 nucleotides read TGTGCCAGCAGTGAAATGTCCGGGACAGAGACCCAGTACTTC. Residues: CASSEMSGTETQYF.

J is TRBJ2-1 and V is TRBV7-9, with D perhaps TRBD2 (5 bases). The germline V gene has CDR1 SEHNR and CDR2 FQNEAQ (reference sequence). V was clipped by 5 bases and J by 0 bases, with 14 bases between them. The CDR3 is 16 amino acids. The CDR3 nucleotides read TGTGCCAGCAGCCCAACTTCTAGCAGCTCCTACAATGAGCAGTTCTTC. It is translated as CASSPTSSSSYNEQFF.

The rearrangement uses TRBV6-6 and TRBJ2-1; TRBD2 agrees at 9 bases. With 6 bases clipped from V and 3 bases from J, the junction kept 6 bases outside the gene matches. This CDR3 has 15 residues. Looked up from germline, CDR1 is MNHNY and CDR2 is SVGAGI (reference sequence). The CDR3 nucleotides read TGTGCCAGCAGCAGTGCGGGAGGGGACTACAATGAGCAGTTCTTC. As protein: CASSSAGGDYNEQFF.

Details on this clone: The same CDR3 arises from other DNA sequences in this sample as well. The chain combines TRBV5-1 with TRBJ2-7, with D hard to call. The ends were cut back, 3 bases at V and 1 base at J, with 8 bases in the middle. Germline CDR1 and CDR2: SGHRS and YFSETQ. The CDR3 covers 13 residues. The CDR3 region has the DNA TGCGCCAGCAGCTCAACTGGATCCTACGAGCAGTACTTC. This codes for CASSSTGSYEQYF.

J is TRBJ2-1 and V is TRBV7-6; D ambiguous. The V end lost 1 base, the J end lost 4 bases, and 2 bases lay between the germline ends. CDR1 and CDR2 from the germline V gene are SGHVS and FNYEAQ. The CDR3 has 12 residues. The CDR3 DNA sequence: TGTGCCAGCAGCTTAGGGTACAATGAGCAGTTCTTC. Protein: CASSLGYNEQFF.

The gene calls are TRBV18 and TRBJ2-7, with D uncertain. CDR1 KGHSH and CDR2 LQKENI come from the germline V gene. The CDR3 sequence is 14 residues long. V was shortened by 5 bases and J by 3 bases, with 14 bases between the two germline ends. CDR3 DNA sequence: TGTGCCAGCTCAACAGACGGTGATTACTACGAGCAGTACTTC. Amino acid sequence: CASSTDGDYYEQYF.

The V and J genes are TRBV7-6 and TRBJ2-7, with 13 bases aligning to TRBD2. Germline assignment: CDR1 SGHVS and CDR2 FNYEAQ. This CDR3 is 16 amino acids long. V lost 7 bases to trimming and J lost 2 bases; unmatched junction nucleotides: 8. This CDR3 is CASTPKGLAGPYEQYF. CDR3 bases: TGTGCCAGCACCCCCAAGGGACTAGCGGGGCCCTACGAGCAGTACTTC. Variable domain in full (rest from reference TRBV7-6 and TRBJ2-7): GAGVSQSPRYKVTKRGQDVALRCDPISGHVSLYWYRQALGQGPEFLTYFNYEAQQDKSGLPNDRFSAERPEGSISTLTIQRTEQRDSAMYRCASTPKGLAGPYEQYFGPGTRLTVT.

The chain combines TRBV28 with TRBJ2-3, with D tentatively TRBD2 (6 bases). This CDR3 has 13 residues. Trimming removed 6 bases at V and 6 bases at J, with 13 bases between. Germline V gene lookup returns CDR1 MDHEN and CDR2 SYDVKM. The DNA of the CDR3 is TGTGCCAGCAGGAAAATTGGGGGGGATACGCAGTATTTT. This translates into CASRKIGGDTQYF.

The rearrangement joins TRBV7-3 to TRBJ2-3, with D possibly TRBD2 on 5 matching bases. Germline V gene lookup returns CDR1 SGHTA and CDR2 FQGTGA. This CDR3 comprises 15 residues. V was shortened by 5 bases and J by 0 bases, with 12 bases between the two germline ends. CDR3 nucleotides: TGTGCCAGCAGCGAGGGAGTTACTAGCACAGATACGCAGTATTTT. Translating it yields CASSEGVTSTDTQYF.

This sequence joins TRBV19 and TRBJ1-5, with D possibly matching TRBD1 (5 bases). V shed 4 bases and J shed 2 bases, with 12 bases lying between them. Per germline, CDR1 LNHDA and CDR2 SQIVND (reference sequence). The CDR3 has 15 amino acids. CDR3 residues: CASSTRGEGNQPQHF. The CDR3 coding sequence is TGTGCCAGTAGTACCCGGGGGGAGGGCAATCAGCCCCAGCATTTT. Variable domain in full (rest from reference TRBV19 and TRBJ1-5): DGGITQSPKYLFRKEGQNVTLSCEQNLNHDAMYWYRQDPGQGLRLIYYSQIVNDFQKGDIAEGYSVSREKKESFPLTVTSAQKNPTAFYLCASSTRGEGNQPQHFGDGTRLSIL.

This chain joins TRBV5-1 and TRBJ1-3; TRBD1 matches 7 bases. V was clipped by 0 bases and J by 4 bases; unmatched bases: 4. The CDR3 runs to 15 residues. From germline, CDR1 is SGHRS and CDR2 YFSETQ. The CDR3 region is CASSLVRGAGNTIYF. DNA of the CDR3: TGCGCCAGCAGCTTGGTCAGGGGGGCCGGAAACACCATATATTTT.

DNA of the CDR3: TGTGCCAGCAGTGAATTTGAAGGGGGGGAGCAGTACTTC. It translates to CASSEFEGGEQYF. The chain links TRBV6-1 to TRBJ2-7; D may be TRBD1 or TRBD2 (6 bases each). This CDR3 region has 13 residues. Trimming shortened V by 2 bases and J by 7 bases, and 12 bases separated the two germline ends. CDR1 and CDR2 from the germline V gene are MNHNS and SASEGT.

The CDR3 DNA is TGTGCCAGTAGTATCCACAGGGCCCAGGAGCAGTACTTC. Amino acid sequence: CASSIHRAQEQYF. This sequence joins TRBV19 and TRBJ2-7, with TRBD1 as a possible D gene (6 bases). CDR3 length: 13 residues. The V gene's germline CDR1 is LNHDA and CDR2 SQIVND (reference sequence). Trimming removed 3 bases from V and 7 bases from J, with 13 bases in between.

This sequence joins TRBV27 and TRBJ2-7; D unclear. This CDR3 comprises 15 residues. Germline CDR1 is MNHEY and CDR2 is SMNVEV (reference sequence). Trimming pared 0 bases from V and 0 bases from J, leaving 9 bases between. CDR3 sequence (DNA): TGTGCCAGCAGTTTATCCGACGGCAGCTCCTACGAGCAGTACTTC. It is translated as CASSLSDGSSYEQYF.

The V call is TRBV28, the J call TRBJ1-6; perhaps TRBD1 as D (5 bases). Between the trimmed V and J ends, which lost 9 bases and 10 bases, there was a span of 10 bases. This CDR3 spans 11 amino acids. Germline-derived CDR1 and CDR2 are MDHEN and SYDVKM. For the CDR3, the DNA is TGTGCCAGGAGCAGGGACTCACCCCTCCACTTT. This gives the protein CARSRDSPLHF.

This chain uses TRBV11-3 with TRBJ2-5; 7 bases are a match to TRBD1. Germline V gene data show CDR1 as SGHNT and CDR2 as YENEEA. The CDR3 loop spans 15 amino acids. With V trimmed by 1 base and J by 3 bases, 5 bases remained unmatched. CDR3 region: CASSLVSRGKETQYF. The CDR3 DNA follows: TGTGCCAGCAGCTTAGTAAGCAGGGGGAAAGAGACCCAGTACTTC.

This rearrangement joins TRBV9 to TRBJ2-5; 11 bases fit TRBD1. The junction had 7 bases not matched to a gene; V was cut back by 4 bases and J by 2 bases. This CDR3 contains 16 residues. Looked up from germline, CDR1 is SGDLS and CDR2 is YYNGEE. The CDR3 nucleotides read TGTGCCAGCAGCCGCGGGACAGGGGGTTATCAAGAGACCCAGTACTTC. Translating it yields CASSRGTGGYQETQYF.

V gene TRBV19 combines with J gene TRBJ2-2; 8 bases align to TRBD1. Germline V gives CDR1 LNHDA, CDR2 SQIVND (reference sequence). This CDR3 has 12 amino acids. V shed 8 bases, J shed 6 bases, and the junction held 2 bases outside the gene matches. The CDR3 protein is CASLTGAGELFF. CDR3 in DNA: TGTGCCAGTTTGACAGGGGCCGGGGAGCTGTTTTTT.

The chain couples TRBV29-1 to TRBJ2-3; D not certain. Germline CDR1 and CDR2: SQVTM and ANQGSEA. The CDR3 loop spans 12 amino acids. The V gene lost 3 bases and the J gene lost 3 bases, with 7 bases spanning the gap. The DNA for the CDR3 is TGCAGCGTTGAGGGCGCTACAGATACGCAGTATTTT. Protein product: CSVEGATDTQYF.

V usage is TRBV4-1 and J usage is TRBJ2-7; D call uncertain. This CDR3 is 14 amino acids long. Deletions cut 1 base from V and 1 base from J, with 8 bases between. The V gene's germline CDR1 is MGHRA and CDR2 YSYEKL. DNA of the CDR3: TGCGCCAGCAGCCAAGTAACGGATTCCTACGAGCAGTACTTC. It specifies CASSQVTDSYEQYF.

By proportion, this clone is medium-sized. This chain links TRBV7-3 with TRBJ2-5; 7 bases are shared with TRBD1. V shed 9 bases, J shed 2 bases, and the junction held 3 bases outside the gene matches. The CDR3 covers 12 residues. Germline-derived CDR1 and CDR2 are SGHTA and FQGTGA. CDR3 residues: CARDRQQETQYF. DNA for the CDR3: TGTGCCAGGGACAGGCAACAAGAGACCCAGTACTTC.

The chain has TRBV5-1 and TRBJ1-2; D uncertain. The V and J ends lost 4 bases and 8 bases respectively, with 12 bases between them. The V gene's germline CDR1 is SGHRS and CDR2 YFSETQ. The CDR3 length is 12 residues. This chain's CDR3 is CASSEGPDGYTF. The CDR3 DNA sequence: TGCGCCAGCAGCGAGGGTCCGGACGGCTACACCTTC.

This clone is medium-sized (0.01 to 0.1%) within its sample. V usage is TRBV5-6 and J usage is TRBJ2-7; possibly TRBD1 or TRBD2 for D (5 bases each). The CDR3 is 15 residues long. Germline V gene sequence: CDR1 SGHDT, CDR2 YYEEEE. With 7 bases removed from V and 2 bases from J, the gap between germline ends came to 19 bases. The CDR3 sequence: CASLNSYSGPYEQYF. The DNA of the CDR3 is TGTGCCAGCTTAAATTCGTATTCGGGGCCCTACGAGCAGTACTTC. The full variable domain, its missing parts supplied by reference TRBV5-6 and TRBJ2-7, is DAGVTQSPTHLIKTRGQQVTLRCSPKSGHDTVSWYQQALGQGPQFIFQYYEEEERQRGNFPDRFSGHQFPNYSSELNVNALLLGDSALYLCASLNSYSGPYEQYFGPGTRLTVT.

This chain uses TRBV11-3 with TRBJ1-1, with D maybe TRBD1 (6 bases). In germline, CDR1 is SGHNT, CDR2 YENEEA. V dropped 5 bases and J dropped 1 base, with 11 bases sitting between them. The CDR3 consists of 14 residues. The CDR3 loop reads CASSGGQKNTEAFF. The DNA of the CDR3 is TGTGCCAGCAGCGGGGGGCAGAAGAACACTGAAGCTTTCTTT.